This T cell receptor beta chain is from a study of blood T cell repertoires in COVID-19. About the research overall: Material from acute and convalescent COVID-19 was sourced from the United States, Italy and Spain.

As regards this clone: The sample holds other DNA sequences that translate to the same CDR3.

The recovered donors of Cohort 3 showed two negative PCRs, clearance, or symptom resolution. Germline-derived CDR1 and CDR2 are SGHRS and YFSETQ. Trimming took 0 bases from V and 5 from J; bases not matched to a gene: 2. The CDR3 has 14 residues. The repertoire was sequenced with immunoSEQ multiplex PCR; TCRdb's copy has only in-frame clones and lacks some. Among under 450,000 clones listed, 87% were seen once. The chain joins TRBV5-1 to TRBJ1-5, with TRBD1 matching over 7 bases. This TCR came from a man aged 25-45 years who had recovered from COVID-19. The sample was PBMCs or T cells enriched from blood (not recorded which). CDR3 nucleotide sequence: TGCGCCAGCAGCTTGGGGCAGGGGGATCAGCCCCAGCATTTT. Protein product: CASSLGQGDQPQHF.